The clone carrying this TCR beta chain was recorded at least ten times. The V gene's germline CDR1 is SQVTM and CDR2 ANQGSEA. Trimming removed 6 bases at V and 0 bases at J, with 15 bases between. The CDR3 contains 14 residues. These data belong to a study of T-cell reconstitution after alpha-beta-depleted transplantation in children. This sample's TCRbeta library carried unique molecular identifier barcodes. TCRdb independently ran MiXCR on the PCR reads; one entry per CDR3 protein. The repertoire consists of 640,000 or so distinct CDR3 sequences, with roughly 17% occurring once and the leading ten covering approximately 1%.

This sequence was found in a human donor who donated a stem cell graft to a child with acute myeloid leukemia. This material consisted of PBMCs from the stem cell graft donor, taken from the stem cell graft. The genes are TRBV29-1 and TRBJ2-7; D ambiguous. CDR3 sequence: CSVLARLGSYEQYF. The CDR3 nucleotides read TGCAGCGTCCTCGCCCGACTGGGCTCCTACGAGCAGTACTTC.